Listed below are T cell receptor beta chains from one sample, sequenced in a study of blood T cell repertoires in COVID-19. Using immunoSEQ multiplex PCR, the repertoire was profiled, and TCRdb retains in-frame clones only, with some absent. Among 53,000 or so clones, about three quarters were seen once, and the ten largest hold 40% to 45%. The sample consisted of peripheral blood. The receptors shown here come from a man between 65 and 85 years old with active or convalescent COVID-19. CDR3s include the opening cysteine and the closing phenylalanine or tryptophan. Fields, in order: V gene, J gene, D gene, clone size, CDR3 DNA, CDR3 protein. D genes are given only for firm matches. Clone size is not always given. Where it is, it says once, few, many or a class for expanded clones.

v_gene: TRBV6-1; j_gene: TRBJ1-5; d_gene: NA; abundance: NA; CDR3nt: TGTGCCAGCAGTGTCTCAACGATCAGGAGCAATCAGCCCCAGCATTTT; CDR3aa: CASSVSTIRSNQPQHF
v_gene: TRBV2; j_gene: TRBJ2-7; d_gene: TRBD1; abundance: few; CDR3nt: TGTGCCAGCAGGGACAGGGGCCAATACGAGCAGTACTTC; CDR3aa: CASRDRGQYEQYF
v_gene: TRBV7-9; j_gene: TRBJ1-3; d_gene: NA; abundance: NA; CDR3nt: TGTGCCAGCAGCTTAGACGGGGCTGGAAACACCATATATTTT; CDR3aa: CASSLDGAGNTIYF
v_gene: TRBV12-5; j_gene: TRBJ1-5; d_gene: NA; abundance: NA; CDR3nt: TGTGCTAGTGGTTTGGACAGACATAGCAATCAGCCCCAGCATTTT; CDR3aa: CASGLDRHSNQPQHF
v_gene: TRBV27; j_gene: TRBJ2-1; d_gene: TRBD2; abundance: NA; CDR3nt: TGTGCCAGCAGTTCCTGGACTAGCGGGGGGGACGACAATGAGCAGTTCTTC; CDR3aa: CASSSWTSGGDDNEQFF
v_gene: TRBV10-1; j_gene: TRBJ1-2; d_gene: TRBD1; abundance: NA; CDR3nt: TGCGCCAGCAGTGAGTGCCCACTTGACAGGGGGCTATGCTATGGCTACACCTTC; CDR3aa: CASSECPLDRGLCYGYTF
v_gene: TRBV7-3; j_gene: TRBJ2-5; d_gene: NA; abundance: few; CDR3nt: TGTGCCAGCAGCCCCGGGGGTTGGGAGACCCAGTACTTC; CDR3aa: CASSPGGWETQYF
v_gene: TRBV30; j_gene: TRBJ1-2; d_gene: TRBD1; abundance: NA; CDR3nt: TGTGCCTGGAGTGTAACAGGGGGAGACTATGGCTACACCTTC; CDR3aa: CAWSVTGGDYGYTF
v_gene: TRBV10-3; j_gene: TRBJ1-1; d_gene: NA; abundance: NA; CDR3nt: TGTGCCGCCTCACTCAAAGAGGACACTGAAGCTTTCTTT; CDR3aa: CAASLKEDTEAFF
v_gene: TRBV7-2; j_gene: TRBJ2-7; d_gene: TRBD2; abundance: NA; CDR3nt: TGTGCCAGCAGCTTCCTCGGGGGGGGCGGTCTCGAGCAGTACTTC; CDR3aa: CASSFLGGGGLEQYF
v_gene: TRBV29-1; j_gene: TRBJ2-3; d_gene: NA; abundance: NA; CDR3nt: TGCAGCGTCGACGGGCGGGCGGGAAGCACAGATACGCAGTATTTT; CDR3aa: CSVDGRAGSTDTQYF
v_gene: TRBV9; j_gene: TRBJ2-7; d_gene: NA; abundance: NA; CDR3nt: TGTGCCAGCAGCGAACAGGGCTCCTACGAGCAGTACTTC; CDR3aa: CASSEQGSYEQYF
v_gene: TRBV14; j_gene: TRBJ2-7; d_gene: NA; abundance: few; CDR3nt: TGTGCCAGCAGCCAAGACAACTACAACTCCTACGAGCAGTACTTC; CDR3aa: CASSQDNYNSYEQYF
v_gene: TRBV11-3; j_gene: TRBJ1-1; d_gene: NA; abundance: NA; CDR3nt: TGTGCCAGCAGCTTAGGTCCGGGGGGCGCGGGTGAAGCTTTCTTT; CDR3aa: CASSLGPGGAGEAFF
v_gene: TRBV24-1; j_gene: TRBJ2-2; d_gene: NA; abundance: few; CDR3nt: TGTGCCACCAGTGATCCCTACCCCGACAGAAACACCGGGGAGCTGTTTTTT; CDR3aa: CATSDPYPDRNTGELFF
v_gene: TRBV11-3; j_gene: TRBJ2-1; d_gene: NA; abundance: NA; CDR3nt: TGTGCCAGCAGCCCCTTCTGGCGGCCCAACTCCTACAATGAGCAGTTCTTC; CDR3aa: CASSPFWRPNSYNEQFF
v_gene: TRBV18; j_gene: TRBJ2-7; d_gene: NA; abundance: NA; CDR3nt: TGTGCCAGCTCACCACGCCAGGGGACCTACGAGCAGTACTTC; CDR3aa: CASSPRQGTYEQYF
v_gene: TRBV12-3/TRBV12-4; j_gene: TRBJ2-2; d_gene: NA; abundance: NA; CDR3nt: TGTGCCACCGGGGGATACACCGGGGAGCTGTTTTTT; CDR3aa: CATGGYTGELFF
v_gene: TRBV19; j_gene: TRBJ1-1; d_gene: NA; abundance: NA; CDR3nt: TGTGCCAGTAGTAACGACAGGAACACTGAAGCTTTCTTT; CDR3aa: CASSNDRNTEAFF
v_gene: TRBV24-1; j_gene: TRBJ2-1; d_gene: NA; abundance: large; CDR3nt: TGTGCCACCAAGGGACTCGACGACAATGAGCAGTTCTTC; CDR3aa: CATKGLDDNEQFF
v_gene: TRBV12-3/TRBV12-4; j_gene: TRBJ1-5; d_gene: NA; abundance: NA; CDR3nt: TGTGCCAGCAGTTTAGCGCAGGGTCAGCCCCAGCATTTT; CDR3aa: CASSLAQGQPQHF
v_gene: TRBV5-4; j_gene: TRBJ1-2; d_gene: TRBD1; abundance: NA; CDR3nt: TGTGCCAGCAGATTGGCACAGGGGGGATCTTATGGCTACACCTTC; CDR3aa: CASRLAQGGSYGYTF
v_gene: TRBV18; j_gene: TRBJ1-1; d_gene: TRBD1; abundance: NA; CDR3nt: TGTGCCAGCTCAACAGGGACAGGGATTTCTGAAGCTTTCTTT; CDR3aa: CASSTGTGISEAFF
v_gene: TRBV6-5; j_gene: TRBJ1-2; d_gene: TRBD1; abundance: NA; CDR3nt: TGTGCCAGCAGTCCCAACAGGGGGGGATATGGCTACACCTTC; CDR3aa: CASSPNRGGYGYTF
v_gene: TRBV18; j_gene: TRBJ1-6; d_gene: NA; abundance: NA; CDR3nt: TGTGCCAGCTCACCAGCAGGGGCTGGGGATTCACCCCTCCACTTT; CDR3aa: CASSPAGAGDSPLHF
v_gene: TRBV9; j_gene: TRBJ2-1; d_gene: TRBD2; abundance: NA; CDR3nt: TGTGCCAGCAGCGCACTAGCGGGGGGGCCGGTTAATGAGCAGTTCTTC; CDR3aa: CASSALAGGPVNEQFF
v_gene: TRBV30; j_gene: TRBJ2-1; d_gene: TRBD1; abundance: once; CDR3nt: TGTGCCTGGAGTCACCTACGGGGGACAGGAATCTACAATGAGCAGTTCTTC; CDR3aa: CAWSHLRGTGIYNEQFF
v_gene: TRBV25-1; j_gene: TRBJ1-4; d_gene: NA; abundance: NA; CDR3nt: TGTGCCAGCAGTGATCGTGTGGAAAAACTGTTTTTT; CDR3aa: CASSDRVEKLFF
v_gene: TRBV10-3; j_gene: TRBJ1-3; d_gene: NA; abundance: NA; CDR3nt: TGTGCCATCAGTGAGCAGGGTATCTTAGCTGGAAACACCATATATTTT; CDR3aa: CAISEQGILAGNTIYF
v_gene: TRBV3-1/TRBV3-2; j_gene: TRBJ2-1; d_gene: TRBD2; abundance: NA; CDR3nt: TGTGCCAGCAGCACCCGGACTAGCGGGAGTCCTTACAATGAGCAGTTCTTC; CDR3aa: CASSTRTSGSPYNEQFF
v_gene: TRBV5-1; j_gene: TRBJ1-6; d_gene: NA; abundance: once; CDR3nt: TGCGCCAGCAGCTTGGCGGGGAACCAGTATAATTCACCCCTCCACTTT; CDR3aa: CASSLAGNQYNSPLHF
v_gene: TRBV29-1; j_gene: TRBJ1-2; d_gene: NA; abundance: few; CDR3nt: TGCAGCGCTAGGGGCGAGGGGGGGAAAGGCTACACCTTC; CDR3aa: CSARGEGGKGYTF
v_gene: TRBV19; j_gene: TRBJ1-5; d_gene: NA; abundance: once; CDR3nt: TGTGCCAGTACCCTAGGTTCTGGCCGGGCAGGGCAGCCCCAGCATTTT; CDR3aa: CASTLGSGRAGQPQHF
v_gene: TRBV27; j_gene: TRBJ2-1; d_gene: NA; abundance: NA; CDR3nt: TGTGCCAGCAGTTTTCGGGGTGGGAACTACAATGAGCAGTTCTTC; CDR3aa: CASSFRGGNYNEQFF
v_gene: TRBV24-1; j_gene: TRBJ1-2; d_gene: NA; abundance: NA; CDR3nt: TGTGCCACCAGTGACTCCGACAATTTCTATGGCTACACCTTC; CDR3aa: CATSDSDNFYGYTF
v_gene: TRBV6-2/TRBV6-3; j_gene: TRBJ2-6; d_gene: NA; abundance: NA; CDR3nt: TGTGCCAGCAGTCCAGGAAACTCTGGGGCCAACGTCCTGACTTTC; CDR3aa: CASSPGNSGANVLTF
v_gene: TRBV19; j_gene: TRBJ1-1; d_gene: NA; abundance: NA; CDR3nt: TGTGCCAGTACCCTCGGGGGAAGGACTGAAGCTTTCTTT; CDR3aa: CASTLGGRTEAFF
v_gene: TRBV5-4; j_gene: TRBJ1-4; d_gene: NA; abundance: NA; CDR3nt: TGTGCCAGCAGCTTGGACCTTACGGGTGAAAAACTGTTTTTT; CDR3aa: CASSLDLTGEKLFF
v_gene: TRBV5-5; j_gene: TRBJ1-2; d_gene: TRBD1; abundance: many; CDR3nt: TGTGCCAGCAGCTACCATGGACAGGAGAACTATGGCTACACCTTC; CDR3aa: CASSYHGQENYGYTF
v_gene: TRBV6-5; j_gene: TRBJ1-3; d_gene: NA; abundance: few; CDR3nt: TGTGCCAGCACCCGGGTAGGCGGAAACACCATATATTTT; CDR3aa: CASTRVGGNTIYF
v_gene: TRBV7-9; j_gene: TRBJ2-1; d_gene: TRBD1; abundance: NA; CDR3nt: TGTGCCAGCAGTCCTAAAGGGACAGGGTACAATGAGCAGTTCTTC; CDR3aa: CASSPKGTGYNEQFF
v_gene: TRBV11-3; j_gene: TRBJ2-1; d_gene: TRBD2; abundance: NA; CDR3nt: TGTGCCAGCAGCTTAGTTCTAGCGGGAGGGCCGGTCGGCTTTTTCTTC; CDR3aa: CASSLVLAGGPVGFFF
v_gene: TRBV7-9; j_gene: TRBJ1-1; d_gene: NA; abundance: NA; CDR3nt: TGTGCCAGCAGCTTAGAACCGCGCACTGAAGCTTTCTTT; CDR3aa: CASSLEPRTEAFF
v_gene: TRBV18; j_gene: TRBJ2-7; d_gene: NA; abundance: NA; CDR3nt: TGTGCCAGCTCACCAGAACAGAGCTACGAGCAGTACTTC; CDR3aa: CASSPEQSYEQYF
v_gene: TRBV14; j_gene: TRBJ2-6; d_gene: NA; abundance: once; CDR3nt: TGTGCCAGCAGCCGTACTGGGGCCAACGTCCTGACTTTC; CDR3aa: CASSRTGANVLTF
v_gene: TRBV9; j_gene: TRBJ2-1; d_gene: NA; abundance: NA; CDR3nt: TGTGCCAGCAGCGTCTCGGGGAGCTCCTACAATGAGCAGTTCTTC; CDR3aa: CASSVSGSSYNEQFF
v_gene: TRBV18; j_gene: TRBJ2-3; d_gene: NA; abundance: NA; CDR3nt: TGTGCCAGCTCACCTAAGCCCCGAGGAGATACGCAGTATTTT; CDR3aa: CASSPKPRGDTQYF
v_gene: TRBV4-1; j_gene: TRBJ1-2; d_gene: TRBD1; abundance: NA; CDR3nt: TGCGCCAGCAGCCACCAACAGGGGGCCGGATATGGCTACACCTTC; CDR3aa: CASSHQQGAGYGYTF
v_gene: TRBV24-1; j_gene: TRBJ2-1; d_gene: TRBD1; abundance: NA; CDR3nt: TGTGCCACCAGTGGGACAGGCCGGAGTAATGAGCAGTTCTTC; CDR3aa: CATSGTGRSNEQFF